The TCR beta chain under discussion was sequenced for a study of OX40 agonist ivuxolimab in advanced cancers. Whole-study context: Therapy given before enrollment (anti-PD-1, anti-PD-L1 or anti-CTLA-4) was allowed, and around 40% had some. Regarding the study as a whole: The investigators did not determine what antigen specificity the expanded peripheral T cells had.

The protocol was immunoSEQ multiplex PCR, while the TCRdb copy is restricted to in-frame clones and leaves out a portion. The sample has 60,000 to 80,000 clones, 80% to 85% seen once; the top ten hold roughly 4.5%. Comments on this clone: The antigen is not known.

Enrollment shut out patients with autoimmune disease history or systemic immunosuppression. This TCR derives from an adult with an advanced solid tumor such as melanoma, head and neck, liver or kidney cancer. Sequenced here: CD4+ or CD8+ T cells sorted from blood, sampled in a trial of the OX40 agonist ivuxolimab.

The CDR3 nucleotides are TGTGCCAGCAGTCGCCCAACAGGGGAGCTCTATGGCTACACCTTC. This translates into CASSRPTGELYGYTF. The chain employs TRBV6-6 and TRBJ1-2, with 7 bases fitting TRBD1. The junction had 10 bases not matched to a gene; V was cut back by 5 bases and J by 4 bases. From germline, CDR1 is MNHNY and CDR2 SVGAGI (reference sequence). CDR3 size: 15 residues.